This T cell receptor (beta chain) was found in a study of T cell changes during pregnancy in multiple sclerosis. Germline V gene data show CDR1 as SGDLS and CDR2 as YYNGEE. The CDR3 sequence is 14 residues long. V was cut by 4 bases and J by 0 bases, with 5 bases left in between. Sequencing was performed with immunoSEQ multiplex PCR; in TCRdb, only in-frame clones are kept and a portion is missing. The table includes roughly 44,000 clones, more than 75% detected once. The sequence came from a female donor in good health, enrolled as a control in a pregnancy study. The J gene is TRBJ2-6, the V gene TRBV9, with unresolved D. Sequencing used CD8+ T cells from peripheral blood mononuclear cells, obtained after pregnancy. DNA for the CDR3: TGTGCCAGCAGCCTCCTCTCTGGGGCCAACGTCCTGACTTTC. This sequence encodes CASSLLSGANVLTF.